Following are 21 T cell receptor beta chains from one sample sequenced in a study of blood T cell repertoires in COVID-19 (dated by TCRdb to the early 2020s). Library preparation used the immunoSEQ multiplex PCR assay. TCRdb took over this immuneACCESS table, retaining in-frame rearrangements with V and J assigned. Such tables are incomplete; in checked studies, under half of the missing clones stem from an unresolved V gene, and the remainder is unexplained. The sample includes tens of thousands of clones, with 90% observed a single time. About 4.9% of the sample is taken by the ten largest. Sequencing used peripheral blood. The receptors originated from a man between 45 and 60 years old with acute or convalescent COVID-19.

This rearrangement joins TRBV11-2 to TRBJ2-3; D possibly corresponds to TRBD2 (5 bases). This CDR3 is built from 13 residues. V was shortened by 5 bases and J by 6 bases, with 12 bases between the two germline ends. The germline V gene encodes CDR1 SGHAT and CDR2 FQNNGV. CDR3 nucleotides: TGTGCCAGCAGCCCCCTCCCGGGGGATACGCAGTATTTT. Amino acids: CASSPLPGDTQYF.

The chain has TRBV24-1 and TRBJ2-1; D not certain. Looked up from germline, CDR1 is KGHDR and CDR2 is SFDVKD. V was pared by 2 bases and J by 1 base, with 5 bases between. The CDR3 sequence is 14 residues long. This CDR3 is CATSDSASYNEQFF. As DNA, the CDR3 is TGTGCCACCAGTGATTCAGCGTCCTACAATGAGCAGTTCTTC.

This clone was observed once. The chain combines TRBV10-3 with TRBJ2-2; 7 positions agree with TRBD2. This CDR3 has 14 residues. J gave up 3 bases and V 6 bases, and 4 bases lay outside the gene matches. Looked up from germline, CDR1 is ENHRY and CDR2 is SYGVKD. The CDR3 protein is CAIRKLAYTGELFF. The CDR3 nucleotides read TGTGCCATCAGGAAACTAGCGTACACCGGGGAGCTGTTTTTT.

CDR3 protein: CASSIVAGQDQPQHF. CDR3 bases: TGTGCCAGTAGTATAGTGGCGGGGCAAGATCAGCCCCAGCATTTT. The gene calls are TRBV19 and TRBJ1-5, with D possibly TRBD1 on 5 matching bases. Trimming removed 1 base from V and 5 bases from J, with 12 bases in between. Germline loops: CDR1 LNHDA, CDR2 SQIVND (reference sequence). The CDR3 sequence is 15 residues long.

This chain links TRBV7-9 with TRBJ2-1; D is undetermined. From germline, CDR1 is SEHNR and CDR2 FQNEAQ (reference sequence). This CDR3 is 11 amino acids long. V lost 5 bases to trimming and J lost 7 bases, with 6 bases between them. The CDR3 bases are TGTGCCAGCAGCCTCCGGAATGAGCAGTTCTTC. Encoded protein: CASSLRNEQFF.

The rearrangement links TRBV19 to TRBJ2-3, with D possibly TRBD2 on 5 matching bases. This CDR3 comprises 13 residues. Germline V gene data show CDR1 as LNHDA and CDR2 as SQIVND (reference sequence). V gave up 4 bases and J gave up 6 bases, with 11 bases separating them. CDR3 DNA: TGTGCCAGTAGTACGGGGATAGTGGATACGCAGTATTTT. Translation gives CASSTGIVDTQYF. The variable domain in full, with the rest retrieved from reference TRBV19 and TRBJ2-3, is DGGITQSPKYLFRKEGQNVTLSCEQNLNHDAMYWYRQDPGQGLRLIYYSQIVNDFQKGDIAEGYSVSREKKESFPLTVTSAQKNPTAFYLCASSTGIVDTQYFGPGTRLTVL.

This chain joins TRBV19 and TRBJ1-5, with a weak D call TRBD1 (5 bases). Germline lookup yields CDR1 LNHDA and CDR2 SQIVND (reference sequence). This CDR3 has 14 amino acids. Trimming stripped 6 bases from V and 1 base from J, with 10 bases between. The CDR3 sequence: CASRGAPSNQPQHF. In DNA form, the CDR3 reads TGTGCCAGTAGAGGGGCTCCGAGCAATCAGCCCCAGCATTTT.

The CDR3 protein is CASSLAYRGLAGAGEQFF. The CDR3 DNA reads as TGTGCCAGCAGCTTAGCGTATAGAGGACTAGCGGGAGCTGGTGAGCAGTTCTTC. The chain links TRBV7-9 to TRBJ2-1; 13 positions agree with TRBD2. The germline CDR1 and CDR2 sequences are SEHNR and FQNEAQ (reference sequence). The CDR3 is 18 amino acids. V lost 0 bases to trimming and J lost 9 bases; unmatched junction nucleotides: 11.

This chain links TRBV2 with TRBJ2-5; weak D call: TRBD2 (5 bases). CDR1 is SNHLY and CDR2 is FYNNEI in the germline V gene. V was trimmed by 7 bases and J by 5 bases, leaving 8 bases between them. The CDR3 runs to 11 residues. This CDR3 reads CASTREETQYF. CDR3 bases: TGTGCCAGCACGAGGGAGGAGACCCAGTACTTC. Drawing the rest from reference TRBV2 and TRBJ2-5, the complete variable domain is EPEVTQTPSHQVTQMGQEVILRCVPISNHLYFYWYRQILGQKVEFLVSFYNNEISEKSEIFDDQFSVERPDGSNFTLKIRSTKLEDSAMYFCASTREETQYFGPGTRLLVL.

V and J are TRBV3-1 (or the pseudogene TRBV3-2) and TRBJ2-7; 12 bases agree with TRBD1. V lost 5 bases, J lost 0 bases, and 8 bases stayed unmatched. CDR1 LGHDT and CDR2 YNNKEL come from the germline V gene (reference sequence). This CDR3 spans 17 amino acids. The CDR3 coding sequence is TGTGCCAGCAGCTCTGGGACAGGGGGCCTGTACTCCTACGAGCAGTACTTC. Its protein is CASSSGTGGLYSYEQYF.

This clone was seen a single time. Other nucleotide sequences from this sample produce the same CDR3. The chain is built from TRBV2 and TRBJ1-5, with a tentative D call TRBD1 (5 bases). In germline, CDR1 is SNHLY, CDR2 FYNNEI. This CDR3 has 15 residues. V was pared by 4 bases and J by 0 bases, with 10 bases between. The CDR3 sequence: CASSVTVDSNQPQHF. CDR3 bases: TGTGCCAGCAGTGTGACAGTCGATAGCAATCAGCCCCAGCATTTT.

CDR3 region: CASSWGTSGTEQFF. In DNA form, the CDR3 reads TGCGCCAGCAGCTGGGGGACTAGCGGGACTGAGCAGTTCTTC. The J gene is TRBJ2-1, the V gene TRBV5-1; 13 nucleotides align to TRBD2. V shed 3 bases and J 9 bases; nucleotides not matched to a gene: 3. CDR1 and CDR2 from the germline V gene are SGHRS and YFSETQ. CDR3 length equals 14 residues.

This clone was found a few times. The chain carries TRBV10-3 and TRBJ2-7, with 15 positions matching TRBD2. With 4 bases clipped from V and 2 bases from J, the junction kept 6 bases outside the gene matches. This CDR3 comprises 17 residues. Germline V gene lookup returns CDR1 ENHRY and CDR2 SYGVKD. CDR3 nucleotides: TGTGCCATCAGTGGTCCAGGACTAGCGGGAGGGCCCTACGAGCAGTACTTC. Its protein is CAISGPGLAGGPYEQYF.

The chain carries TRBV19 and TRBJ2-7, with TRBD1 as a possible D gene (5 bases). CDR1 is LNHDA, CDR2 SQIVND, per germline (reference sequence). CDR3 length: 14 residues. V was pared by 7 bases and J by 3 bases, with 16 bases between. The CDR3 sequence: CASTQGANNYEQYF. Written as DNA, the CDR3 is TGTGCCAGTACCCAAGGGGCGAATAACTACGAGCAGTACTTC.

This chain connects TRBV5-8 to TRBJ2-3; D not certain. Germline loops: CDR1 SGHTS, CDR2 YDEGEE. CDR3 size: 16 residues. Between the trimmed V and J ends, which lost 7 bases and 2 bases, there was a span of 20 bases. CDR3 DNA: TGTGCCAGCCCCAGCCACTTTACAGCCTCCACAGATACGCAGTATTTT. Protein sequence: CASPSHFTASTDTQYF.

A single count supports this clone. The V gene is TRBV5-4, the J gene TRBJ1-1; a weak D match, TRBD1 (6 bases). From germline, CDR1 is SGHNT and CDR2 YYREEE (reference sequence). Trimming left V 3 bases short and J 2 bases short, with 8 bases between. This CDR3 is built from 13 residues. CDR3 nucleotides: TGTGCCAGCAGCTGGGACACAAACACTGAAGCTTTCTTT. Encoded protein: CASSWDTNTEAFF.

The V and J genes are TRBV3-1 (or the pseudogene TRBV3-2) and TRBJ2-5, with 10 bases aligning to TRBD1. The CDR3 has 14 residues. V was pared by 5 bases and J by 5 bases, with 5 bases of the junction left unmatched. CDR1 and CDR2 (germline): LGHDT, YNNKEL (reference sequence). CDR3 in DNA: TGTGCCAGCAGCGGGACAGGGGCTTTGGAGACCCAGTACTTC. This codes for CASSGTGALETQYF.

The rearrangement joins TRBV5-6 to TRBJ1-3, with 8 bases lining up with TRBD1. This CDR3 spans 16 amino acids. Germline loops: CDR1 SGHDT, CDR2 YYEEEE. The J segment lost 7 bases and the V segment lost 0 bases, leaving 9 bases of the junction unmatched. This chain's CDR3 is CASSLVDRGLRNTIYF. In DNA, the CDR3 is TGTGCCAGCAGCTTGGTTGACAGGGGATTGCGGAACACCATATATTTT. The full variable domain, rest sourced from reference TRBV5-6 and TRBJ1-3, is DAGVTQSPTHLIKTRGQQVTLRCSPKSGHDTVSWYQQALGQGPQFIFQYYEEEERQRGNFPDRFSGHQFPNYSSELNVNALLLGDSALYLCASSLVDRGLRNTIYFGEGSWLTVV.

V and J are TRBV6-2 or TRBV6-3 and TRBJ2-1; weak D call: TRBD2 (5 bases). This CDR3 region has 12 residues. V lost 4 bases and J lost 7, with 8 bases in between. CDR1 is MNHEY, CDR2 SVGEGT, per germline. For the CDR3, the DNA is TGTGCCAGCAGTTCTTGGGAGAATGAGCAGTTCTTC. It specifies CASSSWENEQFF.

The rearrangement links TRBV18 to TRBJ1-1, with TRBD1 matching 12 bases. With V trimmed by 3 bases and J by 4 bases, 3 bases remained unmatched. The V gene's germline CDR1 is KGHSH and CDR2 LQKENI. This CDR3 is 15 amino acids long. The CDR3 sequence: CASSPGQGAGTEAFF. CDR3 in DNA: TGTGCCAGCTCACCGGGACAGGGGGCAGGCACTGAAGCTTTCTTT.

This clone was counted a few times. This sequence joins TRBV7-2 and TRBJ1-6; D might be TRBD1 (5 bases). The germline V and J ends were trimmed by 4 bases and 7 bases, with 11 bases remaining between them. Per germline, CDR1 SGHTA and CDR2 FQGNSA. The CDR3 contains 14 residues. CDR3: CASSSGLGNSPLHF. The CDR3 coding sequence is TGTGCCAGCAGCTCGGGACTCGGAAATTCACCCCTCCACTTT.